The 31 T cell receptor beta chains below come from one sample, sequenced in a study of T cell changes during pregnancy in multiple sclerosis (dated by TCRdb to the late 2010s). The method was the immunoSEQ multiplex PCR assay. TCRdb took over this immuneACCESS table, retaining in-frame rearrangements with V and J assigned. Such tables are incomplete; in checked studies, under half of the missing clones stem from an unresolved V gene, and the remainder is unexplained. This sample gives some 60,000 clones in total; roughly nine tenths of them show up just once. Jointly, the top ten make up about 3.1% of the sample. Sequencing used peripheral blood, obtained in the first trimester of pregnancy. These receptors originate from a female donor in good health, enrolled as a control in a pregnancy study.

This sequence joins TRBV4-2 and TRBJ2-5, with D possibly being TRBD1 (6 bases). The V and J ends lost 0 bases and 5 bases respectively, with 10 bases between them. The CDR3 length is 14 residues. Per the germline V gene, CDR1 is LGHNA and CDR2 is YNFKEQ. CDR3 in DNA: TGTGCCAGCAGCCAAGATTTCAGGGGTGAGACCCAGTACTTC. Translation: CASSQDFRGETQYF.

The V gene is TRBV6-6, the J gene TRBJ2-3, with 9 positions matching TRBD1. Germline V gene sequence: CDR1 MNHNY, CDR2 SVGAGI (reference sequence). This CDR3 is built from 15 residues. The junction had 6 bases not matched to a gene; V was cut back by 5 bases and J by 3 bases. Here the CDR3 reads CASSRWTGDTDTQYF. The CDR3 DNA reads TGTGCCAGCAGTCGATGGACAGGGGATACAGATACGCAGTATTTT.

The J gene is TRBJ2-2, the V gene TRBV7-2; D perhaps matches TRBD1 (7 bases). The germline V gene has CDR1 SGHTA and CDR2 FQGNSA. The V gene lost 7 bases and the J gene lost 3 bases, with 15 bases spanning the gap. CDR3 size: 15 residues. The CDR3 loop reads CASTSPGGYTGELFF. The DNA of the CDR3 is TGTGCCAGCACCTCGCCAGGGGGGTACACCGGGGAGCTGTTTTTT.

This sequence joins TRBV6-6 and TRBJ2-1, with 9 bases identical to TRBD2. The J segment lost 9 bases and the V segment lost 8 bases, leaving 17 bases of the junction unmatched. The CDR3 spans 16 residues. From germline, CDR1 is MNHNY and CDR2 SVGAGI (reference sequence). The CDR3 sequence: CASLKGAGGPQGEQFF. CDR3 nucleotides: TGTGCCAGCCTCAAAGGGGCGGGAGGGCCCCAGGGTGAGCAGTTCTTC.

CDR3 loop: CASSQESSGVSDTQYF. The CDR3 bases are TGTGCCAGCAGCCAAGAATCCAGCGGGGTATCGGATACGCAGTATTTT. V is TRBV14 and J is TRBJ2-3, with TRBD2 matching 7 bases. Germline lookup yields CDR1 SGHDN and CDR2 FVKESK. Losses at the gene ends were 0 bases for V and 6 bases for J; bases not matched to a gene: 9. This CDR3 comprises 16 residues.

Worth noting for this clone: The missing conserved phenylalanine or tryptophan at the end of this CDR3 makes a read error likely. The chain employs TRBV9 and TRBJ1-2, with 7 bases aligning to TRBD1. The length of the CDR3 is 15 residues. CDR1 is SGDLS and CDR2 is YYNGEE in the germline V gene. V shed 0 bases, J shed 3 bases, and the junction held 5 bases outside the gene matches. CDR3 region: CASSVGQGADYGYTL. The CDR3 nucleotides are TGTGCCAGCAGCGTAGGACAGGGCGCGGACTATGGCTACACCCTC.

The table lists this clone with a count of one. The chain employs TRBV4-3 and TRBJ1-2; D possibly corresponds to TRBD1 (6 bases). There are 14 residues in the CDR3. Trimming left V 1 base short and J 2 bases short, with 8 bases between. The germline V gene has CDR1 LGHNA and CDR2 YSLEER. CDR3 in amino acids: CASSQAQGNYGYTF. The CDR3 coding sequence is TGCGCCAGCAGCCAAGCCCAGGGGAACTATGGCTACACCTTC.

This sequence joins TRBV11-3 and TRBJ2-3; D is possibly TRBD2 (5 bases). Germline loops: CDR1 SGHNT, CDR2 YENEEA. This CDR3 comprises 15 residues. Between the trimmed V and J ends, which lost 4 bases and 2 bases, there was a span of 13 bases. The chain's CDR3 is CASSWGAALTDTQYF. DNA of the CDR3: TGTGCCAGCAGCTGGGGAGCGGCACTCACAGATACGCAGTATTTT.

This chain connects TRBV7-2 to TRBJ2-6, with 12 bases lining up with TRBD2. The CDR3 sequence is 17 residues long. Germline loops: CDR1 SGHTA, CDR2 FQGNSA. J gave up 3 bases and V 0 bases, and 0 bases lay outside the gene matches. CDR3 loop: CASSLALAGGGANVLTF. CDR3 DNA: TGTGCCAGCAGCTTAGCACTAGCGGGGGGTGGGGCCAACGTCCTGACTTTC.

This chain connects TRBV10-3 to TRBJ2-5, with 12 bases identical to TRBD2. Germline V lookup: CDR1 ENHRY, CDR2 SYGVKD. This CDR3 is built from 16 residues. V lost 3 bases and J lost 2; bases outside the gene matches: 4. For the CDR3, the DNA is TGTGCCATCAGTGACGGGGGGACTAGCGGGCAAGAGACCCAGTACTTC. It yields the protein CAISDGGTSGQETQYF.

The rearrangement links TRBV28 to TRBJ1-2; D call uncertain. Trimming pared 10 bases from V and 4 bases from J, leaving 16 bases between. The CDR3 extends over 13 amino acids. Germline-derived CDR1 and CDR2 are MDHEN and SYDVKM. The CDR3 bases are TGTGCCACCCGACCCACGGGAGGCTATGGCTACACCTTC. Amino acid sequence: CATRPTGGYGYTF.

V usage is TRBV29-1 and J usage is TRBJ1-2; D perhaps matches TRBD1 (5 bases). Germline assignment: CDR1 SQVTM and CDR2 ANQGSEA. This CDR3 region has 12 residues. V lost 4 bases and J lost 6, with 12 bases in between. The CDR3 bases are TGCAGCGTTGGACAGTATTTGGATGGCTACACCTTC. Translated: CSVGQYLDGYTF.

The chain joins TRBV5-5 to TRBJ2-5, with TRBD2 matching over 11 bases. The CDR3 sequence is 14 residues long. The germline V gene encodes CDR1 SGHKS and CDR2 YYEKEE (reference sequence). J was trimmed by 2 bases and V by 4 bases; bases with no gene match: 1. The CDR3 DNA is TGTGCCAGCAGCCGACTAGCGGGACAAGAGACCCAGTACTTC. Translated: CASSRLAGQETQYF.

This sequence joins TRBV15 and TRBJ1-6; TRBD1 might be the D (5 bases). The germline V gene has CDR1 LNHNV and CDR2 YYDKDF (reference sequence). The CDR3 is made up of 14 amino acids. The V end was cut by 6 bases, the J end by 1 base, with 7 bases between. The CDR3 region is CATRGVSYNSPLHF. The CDR3 DNA is TGTGCCACCAGAGGGGTGTCCTATAATTCACCCCTCCACTTT.

The table lists this clone with a count of one. The chain uses TRBV7-9 and TRBJ1-1, with unresolved D. This CDR3 contains 12 residues. Trimming shortened V by 5 bases and J by 6 bases, and 10 bases separated the two germline ends. CDR1 and CDR2 from the germline V gene are SEHNR and FQNEAQ (reference sequence). The CDR3 region has the DNA TGTGCCAGCAGCCGTCTGGAGGCTGAAGCTTTCTTT. Its protein is CASSRLEAEAFF.

The chain links TRBV14 to TRBJ2-7; 8 bases match TRBD2. The CDR3 sequence is 14 residues long. The V gene's germline CDR1 is SGHDN and CDR2 FVKESK. V lost 5 bases, J lost 3 bases, and 6 bases stayed unmatched. The DNA of the CDR3 is TGTGCCAGCAGCTCGACTAGCGAGGGCTACGAGCAGTACTTC. Amino acids: CASSSTSEGYEQYF. The complete variable domain, with remaining parts taken from reference TRBV14 and TRBJ2-7, reads EAGVTQFPSHSVIEKGQTVTLRCDPISGHDNLYWYRRVMGKEIKFLLHFVKESKQDESGMPNNRFLAERTGGTYSTLKVQPAELEDSGVYFCASSSTSEGYEQYFGPGTRLTVT.

This chain uses TRBV18 with TRBJ2-7, with 8 positions matching TRBD1. V lost 2 bases to trimming and J lost 3 bases; unmatched junction nucleotides: 9. In germline, CDR1 is KGHSH, CDR2 LQKENI. This CDR3 spans 16 amino acids. CDR3 nucleotide sequence: TGTGCCAGCTCACCAGCGAGGTTAACAGGGGGCTACGAGCAGTACTTC. Translation gives CASSPARLTGGYEQYF. Combining the CDR3 with reference TRBV18 and TRBJ2-7 gives the whole variable domain NAGVMQNPRHLVRRRGQEARLRCSPMKGHSHVYWYRQLPEEGLKFMVYLQKENIIDESGMPKERFSAEFPKEGPSILRIQQVVRGDSAAYFCASSPARLTGGYEQYFGPGTRLTVT.

This chain links TRBV6-5 with TRBJ2-5; weak D call: TRBD2 (6 bases). The V gene lost 9 bases and the J gene lost 2 bases, with 13 bases spanning the gap. This CDR3 has 13 amino acids. Germline CDR1 MNHEY, CDR2 SVGAGI. The CDR3 is CASCRRGQETQYF. CDR3 sequence (DNA): TGTGCCAGTTGTAGGAGGGGTCAAGAGACCCAGTACTTC.

In regard to this clone: The junction departs from the called germline gene at one end, perhaps through a read error. V is TRBV11-2 and J is TRBJ2-6, with no clear D. From germline, CDR1 is SGHAT and CDR2 FQNNGV. The CDR3 length is 13 residues. The CDR3 loop reads CASSQSGANVLTF. The CDR3 DNA reads as TGCGCCAGCAGCCAATCTGGGGCCAACGTCCTGACTTTC.

V usage is TRBV21-1 and J usage is TRBJ1-1. TRBV21-1 is described as a pseudogene. The CDR3 is made up of 13 amino acids. CDR3 region: CASSKGGDTEAFF. DNA for the CDR3: TGTGCCAGCAGCAAGGGGGGAGATACTGAAGCTTTCTTT.

The V and J genes are TRBV6-5 and TRBJ2-3, with TRBD1 identical over 8 bases. The V segment lost 4 bases and the J segment 4 bases; nucleotides outside the gene matches: 10. CDR3 size: 16 residues. The germline gives CDR1 MNHEY, CDR2 SVGAGI. The CDR3 DNA reads TGTGCCAGCAGTTCCGGACAGGGAGAGGACTCAGATACGCAGTATTTT. It codes for CASSSGQGEDSDTQYF.

V usage is TRBV7-2 and J usage is TRBJ2-5, with TRBD2 matching over 8 bases. Germline assignment: CDR1 SGHTA and CDR2 FQGNSA. This CDR3 has 15 residues. The V gene end was trimmed by 0 bases and the J gene end by 5 bases; junction bases not matched to a gene: 5. The CDR3 DNA sequence: TGTGCCAGCAGCTTAGCGACGGGGGGGGGCGAGACCCAGTACTTC. As protein: CASSLATGGGETQYF.

V usage is TRBV27 and J usage is TRBJ2-3; 9 bases align to TRBD1. Germline V lookup: CDR1 MNHEY, CDR2 SMNVEV (reference sequence). The CDR3 spans 17 residues. V was pared by 6 bases and J by 7 bases, with 17 bases of the junction left unmatched. The CDR3 sequence: CASSLGQGRDWVNTQYF. CDR3 sequence (DNA): TGTGCCAGCAGCCTGGGACAGGGTAGGGACTGGGTTAATACGCAGTATTTT.

CDR3 in DNA: TGTGCCAGCAGTGGACAGGAGGACACTGAAGCTTTCTTT. Its translation: CASSGQEDTEAFF. The chain joins TRBV4-2 to TRBJ1-1; 7 bases fit TRBD1. The CDR3 covers 13 residues. J lost 3 bases, V lost 6 bases, and 4 bases had no gene match. Per germline, CDR1 LGHNA and CDR2 YNFKEQ.

This chain links TRBV7-2 with TRBJ1-2; the match to TRBD1 covers 10 bases. The CDR3 covers 16 residues. Losses at the gene ends were 5 bases for V and 6 bases for J; bases not matched to a gene: 12. Germline lookup yields CDR1 SGHTA and CDR2 FQGNSA. CDR3 loop: CASSRGTGEIVNGYTF. CDR3 bases: TGTGCCAGCAGCCGCGGGACAGGGGAGATCGTTAATGGCTACACCTTC.

The gene calls are TRBV19 and TRBJ1-6, with D possibly TRBD1 on 5 matching bases. V lost 5 bases and J lost 7, with 15 bases in between. Germline assignment: CDR1 LNHDA and CDR2 SQIVND (reference sequence). The CDR3 has 15 amino acids. CDR3 nucleotide sequence: TGTGCCAGTAGTTTCGGTGGGGCTGGAAATTCACCCCTCCACTTT. Translating gives CASSFGGAGNSPLHF.

This chain links TRBV18 with TRBJ1-1, with 9 bases fitting TRBD1. The CDR3 contains 14 residues. Germline V gene sequence: CDR1 KGHSH, CDR2 LQKENI. V lost 4 bases and J lost 5; bases outside the gene matches: 5. The CDR3 sequence is CASSLGQGKTEAFF. The CDR3 DNA reads as TGTGCCAGCTCACTGGGACAGGGAAAAACTGAAGCTTTCTTT.

The chain has TRBV15 and TRBJ1-5; no reliable D call. Between the trimmed V and J ends, which lost 4 bases and 0 bases, there was a span of 10 bases. The CDR3 totals 15 residues. Looked up from germline, CDR1 is LNHNV and CDR2 is YYDKDF (reference sequence). The chain's CDR3 is CATSIGRDSNQPQHF. For the CDR3, the DNA is TGTGCCACCAGCATAGGGAGGGATAGCAATCAGCCCCAGCATTTT.

CDR3 protein: CASSLGAGGNTDTQYF. The DNA for the CDR3 is TGTGCCAGCAGCTTGGGTGCAGGGGGCAACACAGATACGCAGTATTTT. This sequence joins TRBV5-4 and TRBJ2-3; 8 bases align to TRBD1. This CDR3 is built from 16 residues. The V segment lost 0 bases and the J segment 2 bases; nucleotides outside the gene matches: 5. CDR1 SGHNT and CDR2 YYREEE come from the germline V gene (reference sequence).

This rearrangement joins TRBV6-5 to TRBJ1-1; D possibly corresponds to TRBD1 (6 bases). The ends were cut back, 6 bases at V and 2 bases at J, with 7 bases in the middle. Per germline, CDR1 MNHEY and CDR2 SVGAGI. The length of the CDR3 is 12 residues. As DNA, the CDR3 is TGTGCCAGCAGCAGGGGTAACACTGAAGCTTTCTTT. Translating it yields CASSRGNTEAFF.

The chain recombines TRBV11-3 with TRBJ1-3, with 9 bases fitting TRBD1. The J segment lost 4 bases and the V segment lost 1 base, leaving 5 bases of the junction unmatched. The CDR3 consists of 16 residues. Germline values: CDR1 SGHNT, CDR2 YENEEA. CDR3 residues: CASSLGLQGAGNTIYF. The CDR3 coding sequence is TGTGCCAGCAGCTTAGGACTACAGGGGGCCGGAAACACCATATATTTT.